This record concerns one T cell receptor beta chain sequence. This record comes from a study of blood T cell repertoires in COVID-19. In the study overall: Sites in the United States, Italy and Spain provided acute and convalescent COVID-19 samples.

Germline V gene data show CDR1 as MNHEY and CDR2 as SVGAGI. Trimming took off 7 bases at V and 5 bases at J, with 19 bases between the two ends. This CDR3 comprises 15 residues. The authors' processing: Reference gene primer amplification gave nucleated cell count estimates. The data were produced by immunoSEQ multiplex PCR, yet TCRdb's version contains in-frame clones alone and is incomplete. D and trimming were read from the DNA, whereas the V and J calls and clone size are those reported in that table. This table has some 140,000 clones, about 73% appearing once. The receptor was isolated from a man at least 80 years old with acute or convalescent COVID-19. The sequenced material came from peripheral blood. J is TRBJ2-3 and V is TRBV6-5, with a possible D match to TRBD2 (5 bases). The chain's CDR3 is CASKPSNLEGDTQYF. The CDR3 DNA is TGTGCCAGCAAGCCTTCCAACCTCGAGGGAGATACGCAGTATTTT.